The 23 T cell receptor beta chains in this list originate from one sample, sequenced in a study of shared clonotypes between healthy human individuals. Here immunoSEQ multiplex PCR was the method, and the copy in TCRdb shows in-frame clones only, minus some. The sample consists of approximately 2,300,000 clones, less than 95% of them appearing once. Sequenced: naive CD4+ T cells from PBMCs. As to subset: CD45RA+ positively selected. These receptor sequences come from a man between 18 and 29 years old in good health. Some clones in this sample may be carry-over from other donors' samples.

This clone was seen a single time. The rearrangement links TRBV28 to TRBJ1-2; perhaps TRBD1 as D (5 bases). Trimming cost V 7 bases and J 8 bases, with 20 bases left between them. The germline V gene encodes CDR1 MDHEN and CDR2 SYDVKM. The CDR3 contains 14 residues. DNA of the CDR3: TGTGCCAGCATCGCCGGGACTAAGGATAGCGGCTACACCTTC. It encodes CASIAGTKDSGYTF.

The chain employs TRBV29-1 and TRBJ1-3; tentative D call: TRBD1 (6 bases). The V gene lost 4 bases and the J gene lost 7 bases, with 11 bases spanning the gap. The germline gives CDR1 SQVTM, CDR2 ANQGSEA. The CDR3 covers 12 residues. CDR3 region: CSVGGGINTIYF. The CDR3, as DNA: TGCAGCGTTGGAGGGGGTATTAACACCATATATTTT.

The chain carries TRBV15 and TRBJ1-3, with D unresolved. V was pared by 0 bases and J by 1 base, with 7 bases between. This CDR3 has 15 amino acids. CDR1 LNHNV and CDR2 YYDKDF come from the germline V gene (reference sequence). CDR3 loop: CATSRDPASGNTIYF. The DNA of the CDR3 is TGTGCCACCAGCAGAGACCCAGCGTCTGGAAACACCATATATTTT.

CDR3 residues: CASSGRYSGNTIYF. The CDR3 region has the DNA TGCGCCAGCAGCGGACGGTACTCTGGAAACACCATATATTTT. The rearrangement links TRBV4-3 to TRBJ1-3; no clear D gene. The CDR3 spans 14 residues. Trimming left V 5 bases short and J 0 bases short, with 8 bases between. The V gene's germline CDR1 is LGHNA and CDR2 YSLEER.

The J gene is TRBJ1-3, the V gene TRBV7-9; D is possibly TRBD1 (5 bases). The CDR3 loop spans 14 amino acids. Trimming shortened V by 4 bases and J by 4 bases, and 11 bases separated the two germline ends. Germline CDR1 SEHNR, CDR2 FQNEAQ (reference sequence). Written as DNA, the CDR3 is TGTGCCAGCAGCTCTTCAGGGAGCGGAAACACCATATATTTT. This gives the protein CASSSSGSGNTIYF. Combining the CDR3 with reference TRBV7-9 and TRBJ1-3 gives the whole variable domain DTGVSQNPRHKITKRGQNVTFRCDPISEHNRLYWYRQTLGQGPEFLTYFQNEAQLEKSRLLSDRFSAERPKGSFSTLEIQRTEQGDSAMYLCASSSSGSGNTIYFGEGSWLTVV.

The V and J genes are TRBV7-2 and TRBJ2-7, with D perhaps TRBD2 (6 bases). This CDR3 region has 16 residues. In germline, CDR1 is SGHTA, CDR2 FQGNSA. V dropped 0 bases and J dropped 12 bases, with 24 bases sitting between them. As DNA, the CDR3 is TGTGCCAGCAGCTTAGCTCCGGCGGGGATTTGGTCGGGTTGGTACTTC. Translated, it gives CASSLAPAGIWSGWYF.

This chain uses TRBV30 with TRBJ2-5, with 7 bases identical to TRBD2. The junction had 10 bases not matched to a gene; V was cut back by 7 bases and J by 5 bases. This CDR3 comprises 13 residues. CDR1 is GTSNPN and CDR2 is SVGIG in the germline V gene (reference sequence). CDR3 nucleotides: TGTGCCTCCACCTTGGGGGGGTCCGAGACCCAGTACTTC. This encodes CASTLGGSETQYF.

The CDR3 DNA sequence: TGTGCCAGCAGTGAGTCACTTGCCGGGACAGGCCCATGGGGCGAGCAGTTCTTC. It yields the protein CASSESLAGTGPWGEQFF. The chain recombines TRBV25-1 with TRBJ2-1; 8 bases map to TRBD1. The junction had 20 bases not matched to a gene; V was cut back by 3 bases and J by 10 bases. Looked up from germline, CDR1 is MGHDK and CDR2 is SYGVNS. This CDR3 contains 18 residues.

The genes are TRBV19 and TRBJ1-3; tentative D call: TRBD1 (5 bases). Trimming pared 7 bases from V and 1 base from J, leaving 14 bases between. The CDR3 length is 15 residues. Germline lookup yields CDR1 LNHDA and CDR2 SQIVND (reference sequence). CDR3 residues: CASIWRGGSGNTIYF. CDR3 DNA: TGTGCCAGTATCTGGAGGGGCGGATCTGGAAACACCATATATTTT.

DNA for the CDR3: TGTGCCTGGAGTCTCCGCGGACCCGGGGGTGGCTACACCTTC. Encoded protein: CAWSLRGPGGGYTF. The V gene is TRBV30, the J gene TRBJ1-2; TRBD1 is a possible D gene (5 bases). Trimming pared 2 bases from V and 7 bases from J, leaving 17 bases between. Looked up from germline, CDR1 is GTSNPN and CDR2 is SVGIG (reference sequence). The CDR3 length is 14 residues.

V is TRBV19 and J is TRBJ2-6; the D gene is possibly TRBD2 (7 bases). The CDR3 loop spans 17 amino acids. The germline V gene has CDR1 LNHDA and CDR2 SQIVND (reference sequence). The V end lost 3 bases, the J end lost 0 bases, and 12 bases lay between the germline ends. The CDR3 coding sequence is TGTGCCAGTAGTATCTCCCGGGGGGCCTCTGGGGCCAACGTCCTGACTTTC. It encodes CASSISRGASGANVLTF. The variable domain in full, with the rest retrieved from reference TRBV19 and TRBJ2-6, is DGGITQSPKYLFRKEGQNVTLSCEQNLNHDAMYWYRQDPGQGLRLIYYSQIVNDFQKGDIAEGYSVSREKKESFPLTVTSAQKNPTAFYLCASSISRGASGANVLTFGAGSRLTVL.

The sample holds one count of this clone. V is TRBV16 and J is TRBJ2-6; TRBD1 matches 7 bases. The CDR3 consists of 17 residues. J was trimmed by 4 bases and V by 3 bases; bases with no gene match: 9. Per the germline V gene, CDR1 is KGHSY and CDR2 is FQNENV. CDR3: CASSHMNRGPGANVLTF. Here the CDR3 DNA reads TGTGCCAGCAGCCACATGAACAGGGGCCCCGGGGCCAACGTCCTGACTTTC.

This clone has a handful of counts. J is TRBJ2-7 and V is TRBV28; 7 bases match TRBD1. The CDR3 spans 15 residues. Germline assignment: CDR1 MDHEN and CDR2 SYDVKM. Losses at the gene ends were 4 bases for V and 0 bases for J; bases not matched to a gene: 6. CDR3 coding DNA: TGTGCCAGCAGTTCCGCCGGGACAGACTCCTACGAGCAGTACTTC. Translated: CASSSAGTDSYEQYF.

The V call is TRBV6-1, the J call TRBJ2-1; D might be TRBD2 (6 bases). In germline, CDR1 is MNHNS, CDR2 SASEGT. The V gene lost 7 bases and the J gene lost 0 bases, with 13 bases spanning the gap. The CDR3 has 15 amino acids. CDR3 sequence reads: CASIMTRTSYNEQFF. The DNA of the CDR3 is TGTGCCAGCATTATGACTAGAACCTCCTACAATGAGCAGTTCTTC.

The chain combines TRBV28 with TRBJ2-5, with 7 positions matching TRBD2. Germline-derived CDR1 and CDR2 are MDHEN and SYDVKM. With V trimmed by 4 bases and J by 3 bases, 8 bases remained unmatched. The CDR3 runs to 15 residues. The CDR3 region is CASSSRGSPKETQYF. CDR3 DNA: TGTGCCAGCAGTTCGCGCGGGAGCCCCAAAGAGACCCAGTACTTC.

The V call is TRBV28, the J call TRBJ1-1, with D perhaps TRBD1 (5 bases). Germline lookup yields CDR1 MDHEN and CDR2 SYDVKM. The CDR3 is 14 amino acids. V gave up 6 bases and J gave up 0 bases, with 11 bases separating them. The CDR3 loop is CASSLWDLNTEAFF. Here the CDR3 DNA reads TGTGCCAGCAGCCTCTGGGACTTGAACACTGAAGCTTTCTTT.

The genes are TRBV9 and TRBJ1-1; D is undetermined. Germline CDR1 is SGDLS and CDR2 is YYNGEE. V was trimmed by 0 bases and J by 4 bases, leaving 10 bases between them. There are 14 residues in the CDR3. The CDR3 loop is CASSVASGGTEAFF. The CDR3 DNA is TGTGCCAGCAGCGTAGCTTCAGGCGGCACTGAAGCTTTCTTT.

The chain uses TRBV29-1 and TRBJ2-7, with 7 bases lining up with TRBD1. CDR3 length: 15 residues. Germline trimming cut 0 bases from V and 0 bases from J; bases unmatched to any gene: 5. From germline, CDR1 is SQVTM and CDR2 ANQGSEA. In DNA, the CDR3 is TGCAGCGTTGAAGATCGTGCAGGGGGCTCCTACGAGCAGTACTTC. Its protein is CSVEDRAGGSYEQYF.

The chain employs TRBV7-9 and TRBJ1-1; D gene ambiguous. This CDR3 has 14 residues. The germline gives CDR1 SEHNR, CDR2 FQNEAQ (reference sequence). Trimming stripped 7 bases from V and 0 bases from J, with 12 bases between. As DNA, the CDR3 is TGTGCCAGCACAGCCGGGCCCGTGAACACTGAAGCTTTCTTT. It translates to CASTAGPVNTEAFF.

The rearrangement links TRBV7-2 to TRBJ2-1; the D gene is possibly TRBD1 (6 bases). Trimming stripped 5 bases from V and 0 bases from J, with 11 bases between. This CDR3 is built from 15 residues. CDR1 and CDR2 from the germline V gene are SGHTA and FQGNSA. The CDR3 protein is CASSGTRGSYNEQFF. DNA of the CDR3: TGTGCCAGCAGCGGGACCAGGGGCTCCTACAATGAGCAGTTCTTC.

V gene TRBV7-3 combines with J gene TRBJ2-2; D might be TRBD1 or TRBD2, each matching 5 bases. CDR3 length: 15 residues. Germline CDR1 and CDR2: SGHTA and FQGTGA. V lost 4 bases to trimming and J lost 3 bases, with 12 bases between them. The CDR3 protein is CASSSQGTYTGELFF. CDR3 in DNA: TGTGCCAGCAGCTCACAAGGGACCTACACCGGGGAGCTGTTTTTT. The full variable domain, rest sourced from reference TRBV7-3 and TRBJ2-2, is GAGVSQTPSNKVTEKGKYVELRCDPISGHTALYWYRQSLGQGPEFLIYFQGTGAADDSGLPNDRFFAVRPEGSVSTLKIQRTERGDSAVYLCASSSQGTYTGELFFGEGSRLTVL.

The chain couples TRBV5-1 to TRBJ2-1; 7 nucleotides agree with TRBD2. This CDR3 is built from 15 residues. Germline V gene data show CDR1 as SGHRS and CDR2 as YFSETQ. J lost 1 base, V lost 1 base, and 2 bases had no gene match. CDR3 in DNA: TGCGCCAGCAGCTTGCGGGGGGTTTCCTACAATGAGCAGTTCTTC. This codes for CASSLRGVSYNEQFF.

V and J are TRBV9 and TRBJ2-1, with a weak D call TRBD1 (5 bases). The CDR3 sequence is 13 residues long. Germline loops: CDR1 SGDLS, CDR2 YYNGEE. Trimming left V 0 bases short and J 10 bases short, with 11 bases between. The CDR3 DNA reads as TGTGCCAGCAGCGTAGCGAAGACAGAGGAGCAGTTCTTC. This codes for CASSVAKTEEQFF.